This entry describes one T cell receptor beta chain. Its antigen is unknown. Each CDR3 protein gets one entry after TCRdb re-called the RT-PCR reads with MiXCR. The data show fewer than 700,000 distinct CDR3 sequences, around 13% seen once. The data were taken from a study of response to subunit inactivated influenza vaccine. Study conclusions and caveats: Authors suggested each seasonal influenza vaccination recruits few new T cells.

This CDR3 is 15 amino acids long. The germline gives CDR1 LNHDA, CDR2 SQIVND (reference sequence). Trimming removed 2 bases at V and 5 bases at J, with 14 bases between. Sequencing used PBMCs from blood, obtained 35 to 45 days after vaccination. This sequence originates from a man between 45 and 60 years old who received an inactivated influenza vaccine. The chain carries TRBV19 and TRBJ2-3; D not certain. The CDR3 bases are TGTGCCAGTAGTATACGGTACGCCCCGAGAGATACGCAGTATTTT. Its translation is CASSIRYAPRDTQYF.